Described below is a single TCR beta chain sequence and its context. Antigen: not known. This sample is part of a study of multiple sclerosis patients with progressive multifocal leukoencephalopathy. Time point noted: before natalizumab initiation. Prior interferon beta treatment was universal, and the PML patients were all female. Study-wide points: Expanded clones at PML onset predated and persisted through natalizumab therapy. Less diverse TRB repertoires were suggested in most PML patients.

Each PCR contained spiked synthetic TR CDR3 controls spanning every V-J pairing. TCRdb's copy holds only in-frame clones and misses some; the assay was immunoSEQ multiplex PCR. The data show 30,000 or so clones, with 75% to 90% seen just once and approximately 1.5% held by the top ten. V was clipped by 5 bases and J by 6 bases, with 11 bases between them. The germline V gene encodes CDR1 SGHTA and CDR2 FQGNSA. The CDR3 has 13 residues. The receptor's source is a human donor with multiple sclerosis. The chain employs TRBV7-2 and TRBJ2-1; perhaps TRBD2 as D (5 bases). Input material: PBMCs. CDR3 region: CASSQTRSNEQFF. In DNA, the CDR3 is TGTGCCAGCAGCCAAACTAGATCCAATGAGCAGTTCTTC.